Reported below is one T cell receptor beta chain. CDR1 is SGHVS, CDR2 FQNEAQ, per germline. The V end was cut by 6 bases, the J end by 5 bases, with 14 bases between. The CDR3 totals 14 residues. Seattle cases were enrolled at active infection and followed longitudinally. In the source study's methods: Counts of nucleated cells, estimated from reference gene primer amplification, were obtained. Using immunoSEQ multiplex PCR, the repertoire was profiled, and TCRdb retains in-frame clones only, with some absent. D and trimming come from the DNA, and the V and J calls and clone size come from that table. The sample has 250,000 to 400,000 clones, almost 90% seen once; the top ten hold under 3%. This sample is drawn from a study of blood T cell repertoires in COVID-19. Overall study: Sources were T cells, B-cell-depleted T cells, or PBMCs; the material itself was cDNA or gDNA.

The source of this sequence is a woman aged 30 to 39 with COVID-19, enrolled during active disease. The material sequenced was peripheral blood. The gene calls are TRBV7-8 and TRBJ1-5; a possible D gene is TRBD1 (5 bases). The CDR3 spells CASSQGGGDQPQHF. The CDR3 DNA follows: TGTGCCAGCAGTCAGGGAGGAGGCGATCAGCCCCAGCATTTT.